The 25 T cell receptor beta chains listed next were all sequenced from one sample in a study of shared clonotypes between healthy human individuals. Naive CD8 cells comprised CD45RO-negative, CCR7-positively selected cells, excluding terminally differentiated effector memory CD45RA+ cells. Repertoires were generated with immunoSEQ multiplex PCR, while TCRdb's copy carries only in-frame clones and drops some. The table lists around 1,900,000 clones, 80% to 95% of them singletons, with approximately 1.6% in the top ten. The source material was naive CD8+ T cells from PBMCs. These TCRs come from a man aged 18 to 30 in good health. Some clones in this sample may be carry-over from other donors' samples.

This clone is a singleton in its sample. The DNA for the CDR3 is TGTGCCAGCAGCATACAGGGGTATGAGCAGTTCTTC. Translated, it gives CASSIQGYEQFF. The J gene is TRBJ2-1, the V gene TRBV5-6; 7 bases fit TRBD1. CDR1 is SGHDT and CDR2 is YYEEEE in the germline V gene. V shed 4 bases, J shed 8 bases, and the junction held 3 bases outside the gene matches. The CDR3 consists of 12 residues.

This chain uses TRBV7-9 with TRBJ1-2, with TRBD1 as a possible D gene (5 bases). Germline CDR1 SEHNR, CDR2 FQNEAQ (reference sequence). Between the trimmed V and J ends, which lost 5 bases and 14 bases, there was a span of 15 bases. There are 11 residues in the CDR3. CDR3 in DNA: TGTGCCAGCAGCCTCGAGGTGGGGGAAACCTTC. Its translation: CASSLEVGETF.

The chain joins TRBV28 to TRBJ1-5; possibly TRBD1 for D (6 bases). Germline CDR1 and CDR2: MDHEN and SYDVKM. Trimming took off 7 bases at V and 4 bases at J, with 14 bases between the two ends. The CDR3 length is 14 residues. The CDR3 reads CASIGGGLNQPQHF. The CDR3 coding sequence is TGTGCCAGCATAGGAGGGGGTCTAAATCAGCCCCAGCATTTT.

This rearrangement joins TRBV7-6 to TRBJ2-1; D is ambiguous. The V gene lost 4 bases and the J gene lost 9 bases, with 25 bases spanning the gap. Germline V gene lookup returns CDR1 SGHVS and CDR2 FNYEAQ. CDR3 length: 17 residues. In nucleotides, the CDR3 is TGTGCCAGCAGCTCCCTCGGGCCCTTCACCTCTTTCGCTGAGCAGTTCTTC. This gives the protein CASSSLGPFTSFAEQFF. The whole variable domain, filled in from reference TRBV7-6 and TRBJ2-1, reads GAGVSQSPRYKVTKRGQDVALRCDPISGHVSLYWYRQALGQGPEFLTYFNYEAQQDKSGLPNDRFSAERPEGSISTLTIQRTEQRDSAMYRCASSSLGPFTSFAEQFFGPGTRLTVL.

This chain links TRBV28 with TRBJ1-5, with a possible D match to TRBD1 (6 bases). The V and J ends lost 3 bases and 7 bases respectively, with 13 bases between them. The CDR3 totals 14 residues. Per germline, CDR1 MDHEN and CDR2 SYDVKM. The CDR3 DNA sequence: TGTGCCAGCAGTTTGGGGGCAGGGTACCAGCCCCAGCATTTT. Its protein is CASSLGAGYQPQHF.

The chain employs TRBV28 and TRBJ1-1; D unclear. The CDR3 sequence is 13 residues long. The germline V and J ends were trimmed by 6 bases and 8 bases, with 16 bases remaining between them. Per germline, CDR1 MDHEN and CDR2 SYDVKM. DNA of the CDR3: TGTGCCAGCAGGGATTCAGGATTCTTGGAAGCTTTCTTT. Its translation is CASRDSGFLEAFF. Full variable domain (remainder filled in from reference TRBV28 and TRBJ1-1): DVKVTQSSRYLVKRTGEKVFLECVQDMDHENMFWYRQDPGLGLRLIYFSYDVKMKEKGDIPEGYSVSREKKERFSLILESASTNQTSMYLCASRDSGFLEAFFGQGTRLTVV.

CDR3 nucleotide sequence: TGTGCCACCCGAACCAGGGGGAACACTGAAGCTTTCTTT. It yields the protein CATRTRGNTEAFF. The V and J genes are TRBV28 and TRBJ1-1, with D possibly matching TRBD1 (6 bases). The CDR3 runs 13 residues. Germline CDR1 and CDR2: MDHEN and SYDVKM. V shed 10 bases and J shed 1 base, with 13 bases lying between them.

CDR3 loop: CASSLVPGAGYTF. CDR3 bases: TGTGCCAGCAGCTTAGTGCCTGGGGCCGGCTACACCTTC. The genes are TRBV13 and TRBJ1-2, with D perhaps TRBD1 (5 bases). The germline V gene encodes CDR1 PRHDT and CDR2 FYEKMQ (reference sequence). The CDR3 extends over 13 amino acids. Trimming cost V 1 base and J 8 bases, with 11 bases left between them.

The CDR3 DNA follows: TGTGCCAGTAGTACAGGGACTTACTATTCCGAGCAGTACTTC. Residues: CASSTGTYYSEQYF. The genes are TRBV19 and TRBJ2-7; tentatively, D is TRBD2 (6 bases). Germline-derived CDR1 and CDR2 are LNHDA and SQIVND (reference sequence). This CDR3 spans 14 amino acids. V was pared by 4 bases and J by 6 bases, with 16 bases between.

CDR3 bases: TGTGCCAGCAGCCTCACTAGAGATGAGCAGTACTTC. This encodes CASSLTRDEQYF. The chain couples TRBV6-6 to TRBJ2-7, with D possibly TRBD2 on 5 matching bases. The CDR3 contains 12 residues. Germline V gene lookup returns CDR1 MNHNY and CDR2 SVGAGI (reference sequence). V was trimmed by 6 bases and J by 7 bases, leaving 13 bases between them.

The chain couples TRBV6-5 to TRBJ2-2; D may be TRBD2 (5 bases). Trimming pared 4 bases from V and 7 bases from J, leaving 16 bases between. The CDR3 extends over 15 amino acids. Germline lookup yields CDR1 MNHEY and CDR2 SVGAGI. The CDR3 coding sequence is TGTGCCAGCAGTTCAGAGGTTCCGGGGAACGGGGAGCTGTTTTTT. It yields the protein CASSSEVPGNGELFF.

This chain uses TRBV27 with TRBJ1-1; D might be TRBD1 (5 bases). Trimming removed 3 bases from V and 7 bases from J, with 12 bases in between. Germline loops: CDR1 MNHEY, CDR2 SMNVEV (reference sequence). This CDR3 is 13 amino acids long. The DNA of the CDR3 is TGTGCCAGCAGTTTCGCGGGGCTGAGTGAAGCTTTCTTT. Residues: CASSFAGLSEAFF.

This chain joins TRBV2 and TRBJ1-2; D possibly corresponds to TRBD1 (5 bases). Germline V gives CDR1 SNHLY, CDR2 FYNNEI. V lost 3 bases and J lost 12, with 8 bases in between. The CDR3 runs to 10 residues. Here the CDR3 reads CASSDWDHTF. CDR3 bases: TGTGCCAGCAGTGACTGGGACCACACCTTC.

The CDR3 sequence: CSVEDGSLGYNEQFF. The CDR3, as DNA: TGCAGCGTTGAAGACGGCAGCCTGGGATACAATGAGCAGTTCTTC. This chain joins TRBV29-1 and TRBJ2-1; no reliable D call. CDR3 length equals 15 residues. Per the germline V gene, CDR1 is SQVTM and CDR2 is ANQGSEA. V lost 0 bases and J 4 bases, leaving 13 bases between the germline ends.

V gene TRBV19 combines with J gene TRBJ1-3, with D perhaps matching TRBD1 (6 bases). The CDR3 length is 15 residues. Germline CDR1 and CDR2: LNHDA and SQIVND (reference sequence). Trimming left V 7 bases short and J 4 bases short, with 17 bases between. The CDR3 coding sequence is TGTGCCAGTACCAACGACAGGTCAGCCGGAAACACCATATATTTT. It codes for CASTNDRSAGNTIYF.

The sample holds one count of this clone. V gene TRBV5-1 combines with J gene TRBJ2-7, with a possible D match to TRBD2 (6 bases). This CDR3 spans 17 amino acids. From germline, CDR1 is SGHRS and CDR2 YFSETQ. Trimming shortened V by 0 bases and J by 1 base, and 17 bases separated the two germline ends. CDR3 protein: CASSLAGDYTLSYEQYF. DNA of the CDR3: TGCGCCAGCAGCTTGGCGGGGGATTACACGCTATCCTACGAGCAGTACTTC. The full variable domain, its missing parts supplied by reference TRBV5-1 and TRBJ2-7, is KAGVTQTPRYLIKTRGQQVTLSCSPISGHRSVSWYQQTPGQGLQFLFEYFSETQRNKGNFPGRFSGRQFSNSRSEMNVSTLELGDSALYLCASSLAGDYTLSYEQYFGPGTRLTVT.

This chain uses TRBV19 with TRBJ1-5, with D perhaps matching TRBD1 (6 bases). V was cut by 4 bases and J by 0 bases, with 16 bases left in between. This CDR3 has 17 amino acids. The germline V gene encodes CDR1 LNHDA and CDR2 SQIVND (reference sequence). CDR3 sequence: CASSSITGIRSNQPQHF. The CDR3 nucleotides read TGTGCCAGTAGTAGTATTACAGGGATACGTAGCAATCAGCCCCAGCATTTT. Looking up the rest from reference TRBV19 and TRBJ1-5 gives the full variable domain: DGGITQSPKYLFRKEGQNVTLSCEQNLNHDAMYWYRQDPGQGLRLIYYSQIVNDFQKGDIAEGYSVSREKKESFPLTVTSAQKNPTAFYLCASSSITGIRSNQPQHFGDGTRLSIL.

V gene TRBV19 combines with J gene TRBJ2-7; TRBD2 aligns across 7 bases. The V segment lost 1 base and the J segment 6 bases; nucleotides outside the gene matches: 9. Germline CDR1 is LNHDA and CDR2 is SQIVND (reference sequence). The CDR3 runs to 15 residues. The CDR3 nucleotides read TGTGCCAGTAGTATAGGGGGAGGGAACCTACGCGAGCAGTACTTC. As protein: CASSIGGGNLREQYF. The whole variable domain, remainder taken from reference TRBV19 and TRBJ2-7, is DGGITQSPKYLFRKEGQNVTLSCEQNLNHDAMYWYRQDPGQGLRLIYYSQIVNDFQKGDIAEGYSVSREKKESFPLTVTSAQKNPTAFYLCASSIGGGNLREQYFGPGTRLTVT.

The chain is built from TRBV9 and TRBJ1-5; no reliable D call. Germline lookup yields CDR1 SGDLS and CDR2 YYNGEE. CDR3 size: 16 residues. V was shortened by 2 bases and J by 0 bases, with 12 bases between the two germline ends. The CDR3 bases are TGTGCCAGCAGCGTTGGCAGGAGAAATAGCAATCAGCCCCAGCATTTT. It is translated as CASSVGRRNSNQPQHF.

About this clone itself: Additional DNA sequences in this sample encode the identical CDR3. The chain carries TRBV6-5 and TRBJ2-7; D is undetermined. This CDR3 has 12 amino acids. From germline, CDR1 is MNHEY and CDR2 SVGAGI. Trimming shortened V by 2 bases and J by 6 bases, and 8 bases separated the two germline ends. The CDR3, as DNA: TGTGCCAGCAGTTACGGTGGAAGCGAGCAGTACTTC. Residues: CASSYGGSEQYF.

V gene TRBV10-3 combines with J gene TRBJ2-4; no clear D. Germline V gives CDR1 ENHRY, CDR2 SYGVKD. The CDR3 is made up of 15 amino acids. V gave up 3 bases and J gave up 0 bases, with 9 bases separating them. The CDR3 here is CAISDFELAKNIQYF. In DNA, the CDR3 is TGTGCCATCAGTGACTTCGAATTAGCCAAAAACATTCAGTACTTC.

The gene calls are TRBV19 and TRBJ2-4, with 12 positions matching TRBD2. CDR3 length: 17 residues. The V segment lost 4 bases and the J segment 0 bases; nucleotides outside the gene matches: 4. Germline lookup yields CDR1 LNHDA and CDR2 SQIVND (reference sequence). The CDR3 sequence: CASSTGLAGRAKNIQYF. The DNA of the CDR3 is TGTGCCAGTAGTACCGGACTAGCGGGGAGAGCCAAAAACATTCAGTACTTC.

This sequence joins TRBV5-6 and TRBJ2-3; TRBD2 aligns across 11 bases. From germline, CDR1 is SGHDT and CDR2 YYEEEE. This CDR3 has 18 amino acids. V was clipped by 4 bases and J by 0 bases; unmatched bases: 10. The CDR3 region is CASSQDIAGGQSTDTQYF. The CDR3 DNA is TGTGCCAGCAGCCAAGACATAGCGGGAGGGCAGAGCACAGATACGCAGTATTTT.

The chain uses TRBV11-2 and TRBJ2-1; D gene ambiguous. Germline V CDR1 and CDR2: SGHAT, FQNNGV. The germline V and J ends were trimmed by 4 bases and 4 bases, with 8 bases remaining between them. This CDR3 comprises 13 residues. The CDR3 DNA reads as TGTGCCAGCAGCTCCGCGGATTACAATGAGCAGTTCTTC. Translated: CASSSADYNEQFF.

The CDR3 sequence: CASSDAREWEQYF. The CDR3 coding sequence is TGTGCCAGCAGTGACGCGCGGGAGTGGGAGCAGTACTTC. The chain carries TRBV2 and TRBJ2-7; 7 positions match TRBD2. This CDR3 region has 13 residues. Germline values: CDR1 SNHLY, CDR2 FYNNEI. Trimming removed 3 bases from V and 7 bases from J; junction bases left unmatched: 6.